The clone carrying this T cell receptor (beta chain) was found a few times. The antigen remains undetermined. This entry belongs to a study of T cells after yellow fever vaccination. Germline V gene lookup returns CDR1 ENHRY and CDR2 SYGVKD. This CDR3 region has 16 residues. The V end was cut by 0 bases, the J end by 6 bases, with 14 bases between. Findings of the study overall: Most clones from primary vaccination resurfaced after the booster (96% CD4, more than 75% CD8).

Template-switching 5'RACE yielded the TCR cDNA; a universal primer site and UMIs were added in the process. Using its own MiXCR run on the 5' RACE reads, TCRdb lists one record per CDR3 protein. The profile shows about 630,000 distinct CDR3 sequences, over 9% of them singletons. This sequence joins TRBV10-3 and TRBJ2-2; D perhaps matches TRBD1 (5 bases). The sequences come from PBMCs, collected on the day of the yellow fever booster vaccination. The sequence derives from a man between 25 and 39 years old who received the YFV17D yellow fever vaccine. The CDR3 sequence: CAISESNLLRAGELFF. Here the CDR3 DNA reads TGTGCCATCAGTGAGTCGAACCTCCTCAGGGCCGGGGAGCTGTTTTTT.